Below, 28 T cell receptor beta chains from the same sample are listed, as sequenced in a study of long-term antiretroviral therapy in people with HIV. Assay version v3.0 of immunoSEQ was used, and it was run at survey level. Produced via immunoSEQ multiplex PCR; TCRdb's table is partial and in-frame only. This table holds some 29,000 clones, over 75% found once. The sequences come from unsorted PBMCs, collected 0.5 years after starting antiretroviral therapy. The receptors shown here come from a woman between 18 and 29 years old with HIV.

The chain is built from TRBV18 and TRBJ2-3, with 12 bases fitting TRBD2. The germline CDR1 and CDR2 sequences are KGHSH and LQKENI. There are 15 residues in the CDR3. V lost 8 bases and J lost 2; bases outside the gene matches: 5. The CDR3 DNA follows: TGTGCCAGCCGAACTAGCGGGAGGAACACAGATACGCAGTATTTT. Its translation: CASRTSGRNTDTQYF.

The gene calls are TRBV5-1 and TRBJ2-1; 7 nucleotides line up with TRBD2. This CDR3 comprises 15 residues. The V segment lost 0 bases and the J segment 8 bases; nucleotides outside the gene matches: 8. CDR1 is SGHRS, CDR2 YFSETQ, per germline. The CDR3 DNA reads TGCGCCAGCAGCTTGGAACCCGGACGGGGGGATGAGCAGTTCTTC. Translating gives CASSLEPGRGDEQFF.

The chain joins TRBV5-1 to TRBJ1-5, with 9 nucleotides matching TRBD1. The CDR3 sequence is 14 residues long. Germline V gene sequence: CDR1 SGHRS, CDR2 YFSETQ. Unmatched junction bases numbered 3, after V lost 4 bases and J lost 4 bases. CDR3 sequence: CASSDGTGNQPQHF. The DNA for the CDR3 is TGCGCCAGCAGCGACGGGACAGGGAATCAGCCCCAGCATTTT.

This clone was seen only a few times. The chain joins TRBV28 to TRBJ1-2, with a weak D call TRBD1 (6 bases). Germline CDR1 reads MDHEN; CDR2 reads SYDVKM. The CDR3 consists of 13 residues. V was clipped by 5 bases and J by 8 bases, with 15 bases between them. The CDR3 spells CASSLRGHRGYTF. DNA for the CDR3: TGTGCCAGCAGTCTCAGGGGACACAGAGGCTACACCTTC.

The chain's CDR3 is CASSQPPQLNQAYEQYF. The CDR3 DNA is TGTGCCAGCAGCCAACCGCCCCAACTAAACCAGGCCTACGAGCAGTACTTC. This chain connects TRBV7-2 to TRBJ2-7; D is uncertain. Per germline, CDR1 SGHTA and CDR2 FQGNSA. CDR3 size: 17 residues. Between the trimmed V and J ends, which lost 5 bases and 2 bases, there was a span of 22 bases.

The chain carries TRBV7-2 and TRBJ2-7; D is unclear. Trimming shortened V by 0 bases and J by 0 bases, and 6 bases separated the two germline ends. This CDR3 comprises 14 residues. The germline CDR1 and CDR2 sequences are SGHTA and FQGNSA. CDR3 in amino acids: CASSLADDSYEQYF. In DNA form, the CDR3 reads TGTGCCAGCAGCTTAGCGGATGACTCCTACGAGCAGTACTTC.

CDR3 DNA sequence: TGTGCCACCGTACGTGCCGCTGGGGGCACTGAAGCTTTCTTT. Amino acid sequence: CATVRAAGGTEAFF. The gene calls are TRBV6-6 and TRBJ1-1, with D tentatively TRBD1 (5 bases). Germline V gene sequence: CDR1 MNHNY, CDR2 SVGAGI (reference sequence). This CDR3 comprises 14 residues. With 10 bases removed from V and 4 bases from J, the gap between germline ends came to 19 bases.

The chain combines TRBV6-5 with TRBJ2-2, with a tentative D call TRBD2 (7 bases). The CDR3 is 14 amino acids. Germline V gene lookup returns CDR1 MNHEY and CDR2 SVGAGI. The ends were cut back, 5 bases at V and 6 bases at J, with 13 bases in the middle. The CDR3 protein is CASSNRAGAGELFF. DNA of the CDR3: TGTGCCAGCAGTAACAGGGCGGGAGCCGGGGAGCTGTTTTTT.

This chain joins TRBV7-3 and TRBJ2-2; 8 bases align to TRBD2. Trimming at V came to 4 bases and at J to 10 bases, leaving 8 bases not matched to a gene. There are 14 residues in the CDR3. Per the germline V gene, CDR1 is SGHTA and CDR2 is FQGTGA. The CDR3 sequence is CASSSGLASMELFF. CDR3 bases: TGTGCCAGCAGCTCAGGACTAGCCTCCATGGAGCTGTTTTTT.

The chain recombines TRBV28 with TRBJ2-7; TRBD2 matches 13 bases. Germline lookup yields CDR1 MDHEN and CDR2 SYDVKM. V gave up 6 bases and J gave up 0 bases; unmatched junction bases: 17. The CDR3 is 20 residues long. The CDR3 bases are TGTGCCAGCAGCATATCCCGTACGGGACTAGCGGGAATGAGCTCCTACGAGCAGTACTTC. Its protein product is CASSISRTGLAGMSSYEQYF.

The J gene is TRBJ2-5, the V gene TRBV28, with 8 bases that match TRBD1. With the DNA end fitting TRBJ2-7 better, the J assignment may be wrong. CDR1 is MDHEN, CDR2 SYDVKM, per germline. The CDR3 runs 15 residues. The chain's CDR3 is CASSFVTGDIYEQYF. The CDR3 DNA sequence: TGTGCCAGCAGTTTTGTGACAGGGGACATCTACGAGCAGTACTTC.

V usage is TRBV5-8 and J usage is TRBJ2-7, with 8 bases that match TRBD2. The CDR3 sequence is 15 residues long. V trimming: 7 bases; J trimming: 0 bases; junction bases outside the gene matches: 9. CDR1 is SGHTS and CDR2 is YDEGEE in the germline V gene. The DNA of the CDR3 is TGTGCCAGCCGAACTAGCGGAGCGAGCTCCTACGAGCAGTACTTC. Protein: CASRTSGASSYEQYF.

J is TRBJ2-4 and V is TRBV28; maybe TRBD1 (5 bases). Trimming shortened V by 8 bases and J by 5 bases, and 19 bases separated the two germline ends. Germline loops: CDR1 MDHEN, CDR2 SYDVKM. The length of the CDR3 is 15 residues. The CDR3 loop is CASSPSGPVQNIQYF. The DNA for the CDR3 is TGTGCCAGCTCTCCATCAGGGCCGGTCCAAAACATTCAGTACTTC.

The J gene is TRBJ2-7, the V gene TRBV7-2; maybe TRBD2 (6 bases). Between the trimmed V and J ends, which lost 2 bases and 7 bases, there was a span of 12 bases. The CDR3 contains 13 residues. CDR1 and CDR2 from the germline V gene are SGHTA and FQGNSA. The CDR3 sequence is CASSLSGAGEQYF. The CDR3 DNA is TGTGCCAGCAGCTTAAGTGGGGCGGGGGAGCAGTACTTC.

The chain has TRBV6-5 and TRBJ2-5; TRBD1 matches at 7 bases. This CDR3 has 12 amino acids. Germline CDR1 reads MNHEY; CDR2 reads SVGAGI. V dropped 11 bases and J dropped 5; count of bases not matched to a gene: 8. The CDR3 DNA is TGTGCCGCCACAGGGGCGACGGAGACCCAGTACTTC. Translation: CAATGATETQYF.

This rearrangement joins TRBV7-6 to TRBJ1-1, with D unclear. Germline-derived CDR1 and CDR2 are SGHVS and FNYEAQ. The germline V and J ends were trimmed by 1 base and 1 base, with 7 bases remaining between them. CDR3 length equals 14 residues. The CDR3 DNA is TGTGCCAGCAGCTTAGGGACTGAGAACACTGAAGCTTTCTTT. Its translation is CASSLGTENTEAFF.

The chain has TRBV28 and TRBJ1-5; D is unresolved. The V and J ends lost 5 bases and 1 base respectively, with 18 bases between them. The CDR3 extends over 17 amino acids. Looked up from germline, CDR1 is MDHEN and CDR2 is SYDVKM. The CDR3 loop is CASSPGGRGGSNQPQHF. DNA for the CDR3: TGTGCCAGCAGTCCCGGAGGACGGGGAGGGAGCAATCAGCCCCAGCATTTT.

This rearrangement joins TRBV7-2 to TRBJ1-4; possible D gene TRBD1, 6 bases. V was trimmed by 3 bases and J by 8 bases, leaving 16 bases between them. Germline V gene data show CDR1 as SGHTA and CDR2 as FQGNSA. The CDR3 runs 15 residues. The CDR3 coding sequence is TGTGCCAGCAGCTTCGTCGGGACAAGAAACGAAAAACTGTTTTTT. Translation: CASSFVGTRNEKLFF.

CDR3 DNA sequence: TGTGCCAGCAGCGGGAGGTGGGATGAGCAGTTCTTC. Its translation is CASSGRWDEQFF. J is TRBJ2-1 and V is TRBV21-1; whether TRBD2, the table's D call, matches the DNA was not checked. TRBV21-1 is assigned pseudogene status. CDR3 length: 12 residues.

J is TRBJ2-1 and V is TRBV5-5, with D perhaps matching TRBD1 (6 bases). The CDR3 spans 15 residues. V lost 2 bases and J lost 3, with 12 bases in between. Germline-derived CDR1 and CDR2 are SGHKS and YYEKEE (reference sequence). The chain's CDR3 is CASSFKQGGYNEQFF. The CDR3 bases are TGTGCCAGCAGCTTCAAACAGGGTGGCTACAATGAGCAGTTCTTC. Full variable domain (outside the CDR3, taken from reference TRBV5-5 and TRBJ2-1): DAGVTQSPTHLIKTRGQQVTLRCSPISGHKSVSWYQQVLGQGPQFIFQYYEKEERGRGNFPDRFSARQFPNYSSELNVNALLLGDSALYLCASSFKQGGYNEQFFGPGTRLTVL.

The chain couples TRBV10-2 to TRBJ2-7; D gene uncertain. V was cut by 2 bases and J by 3 bases, with 8 bases left in between. Germline CDR1 and CDR2: WSHSY and SAAADI. The CDR3 has 13 amino acids. The CDR3 sequence is CASSEEVVYEQYF. The CDR3 nucleotides read TGCGCCAGCAGTGAGGAGGTAGTCTACGAGCAGTACTTC.

The chain couples TRBV11-2 to TRBJ1-1; D is uncertain. The CDR3 loop spans 17 amino acids. V gave up 1 base and J gave up 1 base, with 16 bases separating them. Germline V CDR1 and CDR2: SGHAT, FQNNGV. CDR3 DNA: TGTGCCAGCAGCTTAGTTGGAGGCAGGCAGCCGAACACTGAAGCTTTCTTT. Protein: CASSLVGGRQPNTEAFF.

The genes are TRBV10-3 and TRBJ1-1; perhaps TRBD1 as D (5 bases). Germline assignment: CDR1 ENHRY and CDR2 SYGVKD. The CDR3 is 15 residues long. With 0 bases removed from V and 0 bases from J, the gap between germline ends came to 8 bases. CDR3 region: CAISESKGVNTEAFF. CDR3 sequence (DNA): TGTGCCATCAGTGAGTCGAAAGGGGTGAACACTGAAGCTTTCTTT.

The chain combines TRBV18 with TRBJ1-1; D not resolved. Germline V lookup: CDR1 KGHSH, CDR2 LQKENI. The CDR3 is 15 amino acids. V was cut by 0 bases and J by 0 bases, with 8 bases left in between. The CDR3: CASSPPGRMNTEAFF. In DNA form, the CDR3 reads TGTGCCAGCTCACCACCCGGGCGAATGAACACTGAAGCTTTCTTT.

The V gene is TRBV19, the J gene TRBJ2-7; TRBD2 might be the D (5 bases). The CDR3 spans 12 residues. The germline CDR1 and CDR2 sequences are LNHDA and SQIVND (reference sequence). V dropped 7 bases and J dropped 6 bases, with 13 bases sitting between them. The CDR3 spells CASNEGVGEQYF. CDR3 DNA sequence: TGTGCCAGTAATGAGGGAGTCGGCGAGCAGTACTTC. Complete variable domain (other parts from reference TRBV19 and TRBJ2-7): DGGITQSPKYLFRKEGQNVTLSCEQNLNHDAMYWYRQDPGQGLRLIYYSQIVNDFQKGDIAEGYSVSREKKESFPLTVTSAQKNPTAFYLCASNEGVGEQYFGPGTRLTVT.

The CDR3: CASSQPDATGYF. For the CDR3, the DNA is TGCGCCAGCAGCCAACCGGACGCCACCGGATACTTC. The rearrangement uses TRBV4-1 and TRBJ2-7; D not certain. Deletions cut 2 bases from V and 13 bases from J, with 15 bases between. Germline V gene sequence: CDR1 MGHRA, CDR2 YSYEKL. This CDR3 comprises 12 residues.

The genes are TRBV4-3 and TRBJ2-1, with TRBD2 as a possible D gene (6 bases). Germline values: CDR1 LGHNA, CDR2 YSLEER. With 0 bases removed from V and 4 bases from J, the gap between germline ends came to 19 bases. The CDR3 covers 18 residues. CDR3 DNA: TGCGCCAGCAGCCAAGATCTGTTAGGGCTAGCGCGATACAATGAGCAGTTCTTC. This sequence encodes CASSQDLLGLARYNEQFF.

The J gene is TRBJ2-5, the V gene TRBV7-9; a weak D match, TRBD1 (5 bases). The last part of the DNA fits TRBJ2-7 better; the J call may be wrong. The CDR3 spans 13 residues. Germline CDR1 is SEHNR and CDR2 is FQNEAQ (reference sequence). The CDR3 sequence is CASSLYTGYEQYF. The CDR3 DNA follows: TGTGCCAGCAGCCTATACACAGGCTACGAGCAGTACTTC.